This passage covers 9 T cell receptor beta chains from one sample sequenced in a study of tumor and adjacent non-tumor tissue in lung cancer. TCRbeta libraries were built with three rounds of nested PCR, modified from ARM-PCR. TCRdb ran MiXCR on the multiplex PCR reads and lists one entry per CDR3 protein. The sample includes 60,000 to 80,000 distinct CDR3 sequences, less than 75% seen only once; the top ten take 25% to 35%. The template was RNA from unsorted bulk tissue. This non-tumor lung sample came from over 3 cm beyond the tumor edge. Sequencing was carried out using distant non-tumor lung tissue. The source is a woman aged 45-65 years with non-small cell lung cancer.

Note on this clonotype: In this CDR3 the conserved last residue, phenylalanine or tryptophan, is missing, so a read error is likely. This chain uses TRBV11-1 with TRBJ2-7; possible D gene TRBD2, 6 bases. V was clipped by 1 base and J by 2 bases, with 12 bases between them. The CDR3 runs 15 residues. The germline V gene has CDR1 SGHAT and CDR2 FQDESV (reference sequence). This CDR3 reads CASSLDGTVTYEQYL. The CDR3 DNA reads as TGTGCCAGCAGCTTAGACGGGACTGTAACCTACGAGCAGTACCTC.

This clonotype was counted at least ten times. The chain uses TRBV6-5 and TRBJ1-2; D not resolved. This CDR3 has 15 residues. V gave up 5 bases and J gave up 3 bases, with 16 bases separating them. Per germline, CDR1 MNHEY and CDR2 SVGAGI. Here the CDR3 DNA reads TGTGCCAGCAGTGAATCCTTAGCGGCATACTATGGCTACACCTTC. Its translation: CASSESLAAYYGYTF.

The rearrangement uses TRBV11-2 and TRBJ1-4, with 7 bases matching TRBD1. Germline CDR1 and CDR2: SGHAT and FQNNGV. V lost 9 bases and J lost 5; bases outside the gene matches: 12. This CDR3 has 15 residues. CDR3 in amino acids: CASSPVTGRNEKLFF. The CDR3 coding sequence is TGTGCCAGTAGCCCCGTGACAGGGCGAAATGAAAAACTGTTTTTT.

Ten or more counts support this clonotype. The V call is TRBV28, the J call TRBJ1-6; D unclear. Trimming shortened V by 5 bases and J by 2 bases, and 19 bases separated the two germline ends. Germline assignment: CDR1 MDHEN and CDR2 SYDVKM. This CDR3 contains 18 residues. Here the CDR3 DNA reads TGTGCCAGCAGTCTACACCCGGGTCCCGCTACCTATAATTCACCCCTCCACTTT. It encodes CASSLHPGPATYNSPLHF.

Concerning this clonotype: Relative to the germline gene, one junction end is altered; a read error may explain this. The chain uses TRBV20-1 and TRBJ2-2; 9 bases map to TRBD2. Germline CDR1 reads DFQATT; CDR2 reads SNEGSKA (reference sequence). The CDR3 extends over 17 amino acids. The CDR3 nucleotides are TGCATTGCTAGAGATTTCAGGGCTAGCGGGACTTCCGGGAAGCTGTTTTTT. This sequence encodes CIARDFRASGTSGKLFF.

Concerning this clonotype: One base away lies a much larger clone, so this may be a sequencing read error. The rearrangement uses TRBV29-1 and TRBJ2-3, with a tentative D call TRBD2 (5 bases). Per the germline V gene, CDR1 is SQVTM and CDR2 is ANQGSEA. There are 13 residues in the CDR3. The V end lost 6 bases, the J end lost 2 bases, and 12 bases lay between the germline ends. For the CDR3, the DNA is TGCAGCGTCCGAGGGCATGACACAGATACGCAGTATTTT. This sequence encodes CSVRGHDTDTQYF.

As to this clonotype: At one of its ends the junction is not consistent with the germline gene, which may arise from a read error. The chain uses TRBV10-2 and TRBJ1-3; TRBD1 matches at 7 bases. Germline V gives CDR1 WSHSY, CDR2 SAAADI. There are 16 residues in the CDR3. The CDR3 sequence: CARSESIGGLGNTIYF. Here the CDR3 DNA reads TGCGCCAGAAGTGAGTCCATAGGGGGCTTAGGAAACACCATATATTTT.

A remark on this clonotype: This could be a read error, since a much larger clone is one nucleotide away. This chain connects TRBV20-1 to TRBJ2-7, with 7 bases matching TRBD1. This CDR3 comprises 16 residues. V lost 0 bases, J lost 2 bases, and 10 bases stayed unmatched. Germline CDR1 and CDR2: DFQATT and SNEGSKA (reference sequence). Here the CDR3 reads CSAREYGTEGPYEQYF. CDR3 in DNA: TGCAGTGCTAGAGAGTATGGGACAGAGGGCCCCTACGAGCAGTACTTC.

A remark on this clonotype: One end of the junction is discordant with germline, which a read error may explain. The CDR3 sequence is CVSRLEAARSPNYGYTF. The CDR3 nucleotides are TGCGTCAGCAGACTCGAAGCTGCGAGGTCTCCTAACTATGGCTACACCTTC. The V and J genes are TRBV4-3 and TRBJ1-2; D ambiguous. Germline assignment: CDR1 LGHNA and CDR2 YSLEER. The length of the CDR3 is 17 residues.